This is a list of T cell receptor beta chains from one sample in a study of cytomegalovirus exposure and HLA in healthy donors. The table came from immunoSEQ multiplex PCR; TCRdb's copy has only in-frame clones and leaves some out. The sample lists 100,000 to 150,000 clones; roughly 66% were seen once. Sample: PBMCs. The receptors derive from a man in his 60s in good health and CMV-seropositive. CDR3s include the opening cysteine and the closing phenylalanine or tryptophan. A D gene is named only where the DNA matches it firmly. The size of a clone is reported for some rows only, either as once, few or many, or as a class for expanded clones.

J gene | clone size | CDR3 length | V gene | D gene | CDR3 DNA | CDR3 protein
TRBJ2-7 | . | 19 | TRBV12-5 | TRBD1 | TGTGCTAGTGGTCCCGGCAGCTCGGGACAGGGGAGTCTGGGATGCGAGCAGTACTTC | CASGPGSSGQGSLGCEQYF
TRBJ2-2 | . | 15 | TRBV5-8 | . | TGTGCCAGCAATAGGAACAGAATTAACACCGGGGAGCTGTTTTTT | CASNRNRINTGELFF
TRBJ1-6 | . | 15 | TRBV27 | TRBD1 | TGTGCCAGCAGTGACAGGGGGAAAAATAATTCACCCCTCCACTTT | CASSDRGKNNSPLHF
TRBJ1-5 | . | 13 | TRBV28 | . | TGTGCCAGCAGTTCTGGCAGCGGCAGGCCCCAGCATTTT | CASSSGSGRPQHF
TRBJ2-5 | . | 13 | TRBV29-1 | TRBD2 | TGCAGCGTTGTAGCGGGTGGTGGAGAGACCCAGTACTTC | CSVVAGGGETQYF
TRBJ2-3 | few | 15 | TRBV6-1 | TRBD2 | TGTGCCAGCGTCCTATCTAGCGGGTACACAGATACGCAGTATTTT | CASVLSSGYTDTQYF
TRBJ2-3 | . | 17 | TRBV5-6 | TRBD1 | TGTGCCAGCACACAAGGGGTGCGGCAGGGGGCCGGAGATACGCAGTATTTT | CASTQGVRQGAGDTQYF
TRBJ1-4 | . | 16 | TRBV7-9 | . | TGTGCCAGCAGCAGACTACAGACCCCGGCTAATGAAAAACTGTTTTTT | CASSRLQTPANEKLFF
TRBJ2-3 | . | 15 | TRBV10-1 | . | TGCGCCAGCAGTCCCCGAAGGGGGAGAACAGATACGCAGTATTTT | CASSPRRGRTDTQYF
TRBJ1-2 | . | 15 | TRBV19 | . | TGTGCCAGTAGTTCATCCGGGGAGGGAGCTTATGGCTACACCTTC | CASSSSGEGAYGYTF
TRBJ1-1 | . | 13 | TRBV28 | . | TGTGCCAGCAGTTTCGAACGGGTGAATGAAGCTTTCTTT | CASSFERVNEAFF
TRBJ1-4 | . | 14 | TRBV6-1 | TRBD1 | TGTGCCAGCAGTTATGGGCAGGGGGGCGAAAAACTGTTTTTT | CASSYGQGGEKLFF
TRBJ2-3 | . | 14 | TRBV6-4 | . | TGTGCCAGCAGCCAACTATCTAGCACAGATACGCAGTATTTT | CASSQLSSTDTQYF
TRBJ1-2 | . | 16 | TRBV9 | . | TGTGCCAGCAGCGTAGAAAGCGAGGGGGAGAGCTATGGCTACACCTTC | CASSVESEGESYGYTF
TRBJ1-4 | . | 17 | TRBV4-1 | . | TGCGCCAGCAGCCAAAGTTCTAACCAGGGCCACCCTGAAAAACTGTTTTTT | CASSQSSNQGHPEKLFF
TRBJ1-1 | . | 14 | TRBV10-3 | TRBD1 | TGTGCCATCAGTGCAGGGGGCAGGGACACTGAAGCTTTCTTT | CAISAGGRDTEAFF
TRBJ2-7 | once | 16 | TRBV7-9 | . | TGTTCCAGCAGCTTAGCACTCGGCGCACGCGGCTACGAGCAGTACTTC | CSSSLALGARGYEQYF
TRBJ1-1 | . | 16 | TRBV11-2 | TRBD1 | TGTGCCAGCAGCTACCTCGTCGGACAGGGGGCAACTGAAGCTTTCTTT | CASSYLVGQGATEAFF
TRBJ2-7 | . | 13 | TRBV6-6 | . | TGTGCCAGCGGTCCCCGACTCCTCTACGAGCAGTACTTC | CASGPRLLYEQYF
TRBJ1-2 | . | 14 | TRBV5-1 | TRBD1 | TGCGCCAGCAGCAGCGACAGGGGTGACTATGGCTACACCTTC | CASSSDRGDYGYTF
TRBJ2-5 | . | 15 | TRBV4-2 | . | TGTGCCAGCAGCCGCGGAGGGGGGGCGGGAGAGACCCAGTACTTC | CASSRGGGAGETQYF
TRBJ2-5 | . | 15 | TRBV4-2 | TRBD2 | TGTGCCAGCAGCCCAGCGGGGGCCGGGGCAGAGACCCAGTACTTC | CASSPAGAGAETQYF
TRBJ1-2 | once | 15 | TRBV7-9 | TRBD1 | TGTGCCAGCAGCTTAGCAGGACAGGGGGGCCTAGGCTACACCTTC | CASSLAGQGGLGYTF
TRBJ2-2 | once | 16 | TRBV11-2 | . | TGTGCCAGCAGCTTAGTACCGGGAACGAACACCGGGGAGCTGTTTTTT | CASSLVPGTNTGELFF
TRBJ2-2 | . | 17 | TRBV4-1 | TRBD1 | TGCGCCAGCAGCCGGTGGGGACAGAGATCGAACACCGGGGAGCTGTTTTTT | CASSRWGQRSNTGELFF